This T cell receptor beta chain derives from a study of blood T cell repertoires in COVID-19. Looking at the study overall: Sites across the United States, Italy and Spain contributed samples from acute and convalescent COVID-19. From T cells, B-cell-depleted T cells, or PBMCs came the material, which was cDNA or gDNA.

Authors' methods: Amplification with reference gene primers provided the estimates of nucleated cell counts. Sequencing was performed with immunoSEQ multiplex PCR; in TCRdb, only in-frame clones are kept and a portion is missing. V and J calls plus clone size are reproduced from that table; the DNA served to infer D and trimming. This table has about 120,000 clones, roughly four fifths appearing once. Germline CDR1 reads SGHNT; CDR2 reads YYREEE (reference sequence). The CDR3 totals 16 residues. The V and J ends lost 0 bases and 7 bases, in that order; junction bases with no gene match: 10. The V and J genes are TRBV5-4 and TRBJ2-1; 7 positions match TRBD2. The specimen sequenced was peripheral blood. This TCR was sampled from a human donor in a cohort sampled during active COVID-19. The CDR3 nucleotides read TGTGCCAGCAGCTTGGGTGCGGGAGAGGTAAGGAATGAGCAGTTCTTC. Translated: CASSLGAGEVRNEQFF. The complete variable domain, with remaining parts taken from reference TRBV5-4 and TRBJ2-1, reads ETGVTQSPTHLIKTRGQQVTLRCSSQSGHNTVSWYQQALGQGPQFIFQYYREEENGRGNFPPRFSGLQFPNYSSELNVNALELDDSALYLCASSLGAGEVRNEQFFGPGTRLTVL.